The present entry profiles one T cell receptor (beta chain) with its context. Followed over time, Seattle patients had been enrolled while infection was active. The data belong to a study of blood T cell repertoires in COVID-19. Across the whole study: There were acute and convalescent COVID-19 samples, and they came from the United States, Italy and Spain.

Some clones are missing from TCRdb's copy, which holds only in-frame ones; the method was immunoSEQ multiplex PCR. The sample holds about 120,000 clones, around 89% seen once. Looked up from germline, CDR1 is MGHDK and CDR2 is SYGVNS. This CDR3 is built from 12 residues. The germline V and J ends were trimmed by 3 bases and 3 bases, with 6 bases remaining between them. Input material: peripheral blood. This sequence originates from a woman aged 60-75 years with COVID-19, enrolled during active disease. The J gene is TRBJ2-7, the V gene TRBV25-1; D remains ambiguous. CDR3: CASSDHSYEQYF. CDR3 sequence (DNA): TGTGCCAGCAGTGATCACAGCTACGAGCAGTACTTC.